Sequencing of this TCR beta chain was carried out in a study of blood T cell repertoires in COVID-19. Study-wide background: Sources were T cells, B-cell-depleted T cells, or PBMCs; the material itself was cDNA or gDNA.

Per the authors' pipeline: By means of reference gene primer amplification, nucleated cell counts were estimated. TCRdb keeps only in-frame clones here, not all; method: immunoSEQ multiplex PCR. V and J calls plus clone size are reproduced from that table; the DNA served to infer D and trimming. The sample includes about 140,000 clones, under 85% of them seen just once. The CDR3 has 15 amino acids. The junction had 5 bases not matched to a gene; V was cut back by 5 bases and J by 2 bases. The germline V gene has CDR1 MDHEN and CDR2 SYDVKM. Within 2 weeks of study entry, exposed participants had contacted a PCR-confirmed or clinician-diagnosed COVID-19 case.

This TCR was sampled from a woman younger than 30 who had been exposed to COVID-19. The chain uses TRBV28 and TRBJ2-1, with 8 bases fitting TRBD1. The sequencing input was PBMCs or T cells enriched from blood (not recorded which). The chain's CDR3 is CASSPWTGPYNEQFF. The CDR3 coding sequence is TGTGCCAGCAGTCCTTGGACAGGGCCCTACAATGAGCAGTTCTTC.